This record concerns one T cell receptor beta chain sequence. Its specificity is unknown. The germline V gene has CDR1 SGHRS and CDR2 YFSETQ. The CDR3 spans 14 residues. With 0 bases removed from V and 1 base from J, the gap between germline ends came to 7 bases. Clones were sequenced by immunoSEQ multiplex PCR, and TCRdb holds only the in-frame ones, with some missing. The repertoire holds 120,000 or so clones, with approximately 90% as singletons. These data are taken from a study of T cell responses to AZD1222 COVID-19 vaccine. The study's findings and limits: Most donors were white British and more were female, and clonal diversity was possibly underestimated.

The sample consisted of peripheral blood, taken on day 0 of AZD1222 vaccination. The TCR was taken from an adult in good health. The rearrangement joins TRBV5-1 to TRBJ1-1; no clear D gene. CDR3 nucleotides: TGCGCCAGCAGCTTGGCCGCAGAGAACACTGAAGCTTTCTTT. This encodes CASSLAAENTEAFF.